This T cell receptor beta chain was found in a study of blood T cell repertoires in COVID-19. Study as a whole: The United States, Italy and Spain supplied acute and convalescent COVID-19 samples.

TCRdb's table, derived via immunoSEQ multiplex PCR, lists solely in-frame clones and lacks some. The data contain approximately 140,000 clones, roughly nine tenths of them seen just once; the ten biggest clones take up around 4%. After removal of 2 bases from V and 3 bases from J, the junction contained 2 bases not matched to a gene. Germline V gene lookup returns CDR1 KGHSH and CDR2 LQKENI. The CDR3 has 15 amino acids. V usage is TRBV18 and J usage is TRBJ1-2, with 11 bases identical to TRBD1. The receptor's source is a woman aged 55 to 70 with active or convalescent COVID-19. The specimen sequenced was peripheral blood. The CDR3 nucleotides are TGTGCCAGCTCACCAGGACAGGGGGCAGACTATGGCTACACCTTC. Translation gives CASSPGQGADYGYTF.